This paragraph covers one T cell receptor (beta chain) sequence. The target antigen is unknown. These data are taken from a study of T cell responses to AZD1222 COVID-19 vaccine. Study outcomes and limitations: Unmutated variant regions are reportedly targeted by nearly half of spike-specific TCRs.

The CDR3 runs to 14 residues. Deletions cut 7 bases from V and 10 bases from J, with 20 bases between. Germline CDR1 and CDR2: MNHEY and SVGEGT. The protocol was immunoSEQ multiplex PCR, while the TCRdb copy is restricted to in-frame clones and leaves out a portion. The sample lists roughly 170,000 clones, about 89% occurring once. The rearrangement links TRBV6-2 or TRBV6-3 to TRBJ1-5, with D tentatively TRBD1 (6 bases). This TCR derives from an adult in good health. The source material was peripheral blood, sampled on day 0 of AZD1222 vaccination. CDR3 nucleotides: TGTGCCAGCACCCCAGCCAGGGGACTTGGACCCCAGCATTTT. Amino acids: CASTPARGLGPQHF.